This TCR beta chain came from a study of regulatory T cells in long-lasting Graves disease (TCRdb year 2021). Describing the broader study: To count as having persistent Graves' disease, a patient had to have received antithyroid drug treatment for over 5 years with TSH receptor autoantibodies remaining persistently positive. The study took place in China and was registered as a clinical trial. Antithyroid drugs had been taken for roughly 10 years on average by persistent Graves' disease patients in the clinical cohort. Persistent Graves' disease patients were compared with newly diagnosed Graves' disease patients by peripheral blood TCR sequencing and RNA sequencing. A total of about 33 samples were covered by TCR sequencing, comprising roughly 13 persistent and 20 newly diagnosed Graves' disease patients.

This clonotype has ten or more counts. This clone's antigen is unknown. Base-call qualities are not available, and no considerably larger clone is one nucleotide away. Library generation was performed with multiplex PCR. The run used an Illumina HiSeq 4000. iRepertoire HTBI primers and Arm-PCR amplification of CDR3 regions were used to construct TCR beta libraries. Before sequencing, the PCR products went through gel purification. Turning to the authors' computational methods: Gene usage analysis of CDR3 amino acid clonotypes relied on the roughly 58 TRBV and around 13 TRBJ segments identified across samples. COPE and FqMerger were used to merge the filtered high-quality paired reads into contigs. BLAST was used to align contigs to the IMGT TRBV, TRBD and TRBJ reference genes, and CDR3 was defined following IMGT. Any clonotype with a frequency above 0.1% was counted as a highly expanded clone. Repertoire diversity was measured by Shannon entropy, and V-J evenness by the Gini coefficient. Clonotypes shared by more than one individual were considered public. TCRdb reanalyzed the raw reads on its own, using fastp at Q25 for trimming and MiXCR for clone calling, and kept in-frame beta chains. One record per CDR3 amino acid sequence lists the most common genes and DNA. In this record, the V and J calls reflect TCRdb's handling and not the investigators' own analysis. The sample table contains about 460,000 distinct CDR3 sequences; only one count was recorded for roughly 23% of them. The ten top clones hold around 12% of the sample.

The time point label here, explained by the study, means: persistent/refractory GD, antithyroid drugs over 5 years with positive TRAb. RNA was extracted from PBMCs in TRIzol for both TCR sequencing and RNA sequencing. Graves' disease was diagnosed according to American Thyroid Association guidelines. Patients were recruited from an endocrinology department in Xi'an, China. Each patient gave about 8.1 milliliters of peripheral blood, collected in an EDTA anticoagulant tube. Ficoll Paque Plus density gradient separation was used to isolate PBMCs, and no further T cell sorting was performed. An Agilent 2100 Bioanalyzer and agarose gel were used to check RNA quality, while a NanoDrop 2000 measured RNA concentration. The paper's findings and limits, for the study overall: Sequencing and analysis were limited to the TCR beta chain. The small sample size was acknowledged by the authors as a limitation that may reduce accuracy. Persistent patients shared more public clonotypes among themselves (approximately 2,500) than newly diagnosed patients did (approximately 970). Because the primary lesion, thyroid tissue, could not be accessed, the study looked at peripheral blood alone. Persistent Graves' disease patients showed lower TCR Shannon entropy and fewer highly expanded clones than newly diagnosed patients, suggesting clonal expansion.

The starting material was peripheral blood mononuclear cells (PBMCs), obtained when the disease was refractory, from a patient treated with antithyroid drugs. The source of this sequence is a female donor with Graves disease.

In nucleotides, the sequence is TGTGCCAGCGGAGACGGCGCGGCCAAAAACATTCAGTACTTC. Translated, it gives CASGDGAAKNIQYF. The rearranged segments are TRBV11-2 and TRBJ2-4, with the identity of the D gene unclear. CDR1 and CDR2, per the germline V gene, are SGHAT and FQNNGV. Taken from cysteine to phenylalanine, the CDR3 has 14 residues. The sequence is cut down to CDR3 DNA, 42 bases in frame from base 1. A distance of 12 bases separates the germline ends of V and J, which lose 8 bases and 1 base respectively.